This section outlines one T cell receptor (beta chain) sequence together with its context. What it binds is unknown. This entry comes from a study of T cell responses to AZD1222 COVID-19 vaccine. Broader study findings: Two AZD1222 doses significantly raised spike-specific TCR breadth and depth over controls. Among AZD1222 vaccinees, only five or six were seropositive at baseline.

Generated by immunoSEQ multiplex PCR, the TCRdb table keeps only in-frame clones and is missing some. The data contain 160,000 or so clones, more than 90% of them singletons. CDR1 is GTSNPN and CDR2 is SVGIG in the germline V gene (reference sequence). The CDR3 has 13 residues. Deletions cut 5 bases from V and 2 bases from J, with 10 bases between. The specimen was peripheral blood, collected 28 days after the second AZD1222 dose. The gene calls are TRBV30 and TRBJ1-3; no reliable D call. This TCR derives from an adult who received the AZD1222 COVID-19 vaccine. The CDR3 loop reads CAWGRSAGNTIYF. As DNA, the CDR3 is TGTGCCTGGGGCCGCAGCGCTGGAAACACCATATATTTT.